This T cell receptor (beta chain) was recorded in a study of PD-1 blockade in classical Hodgkin lymphoma. The V gene lost 4 bases and the J gene lost 5 bases, with 12 bases spanning the gap. The germline CDR1 and CDR2 sequences are MDHEN and SYDVKM. This CDR3 region has 13 residues. As for time point: cycle 4 day 1 (C4D1), after 6 weeks of nivolumab. Brentuximab vedotin exposure varied, and every patient relapsed after autologous stem cell transplantation. Researchers used magnetic negative selection to pull out pure CD4+ T cells from thawed PBMCs. The method was immunoSEQ multiplex PCR; TCRdb's version includes in-frame clones alone and lacks a portion of them. The table shows under 15,000 clones, with 85% to 90% occurring only once.

This TCR came from a human donor with classical Hodgkin lymphoma. The material was CD4+ T cells from blood, obtained before the fourth cycle of nivolumab. The chain combines TRBV28 with TRBJ2-7, with D hard to call. The CDR3 sequence: CASSSGSQDEQYF. DNA of the CDR3: TGTGCCAGCAGTTCTGGCAGCCAGGACGAGCAGTACTTC.